This is a list of T cell receptor beta chains from one sample in a study of blood T cell repertoires in COVID-19. Produced via immunoSEQ multiplex PCR; TCRdb's table is partial and in-frame only. The sample lists over 150,000 clones; around 86% were seen once. Input material: peripheral blood. The source is a man between 45 and 60 years old with active or convalescent COVID-19. Both conserved end residues are part of each CDR3. The order of the fields is D gene, J gene, V gene, clone size, CDR3 protein, CDR3 DNA. A D gene is named only where the DNA matches it firmly. A clone size is listed for some rows: how often the clone was seen (once, few, many), or a class if it is expanded.

d_gene: -
j_gene: TRBJ1-5
v_gene: TRBV27
abundance: -
CDR3aa: CASNHGGGNQPQHF
CDR3nt: TGTGCCAGCAACCACGGTGGTGGCAATCAGCCCCAGCATTTT

d_gene: -
j_gene: TRBJ2-3
v_gene: TRBV5-6
abundance: -
CDR3aa: CASSLLAGTTDTQYF
CDR3nt: TGTGCCAGCAGCTTATTGGCGGGGACCACAGATACGCAGTATTTT

d_gene: -
j_gene: TRBJ2-5
v_gene: TRBV11-1
abundance: -
CDR3aa: CASSLDQETQYF
CDR3nt: TGTGCCAGCAGCCTCGACCAAGAGACCCAGTACTTC

d_gene: -
j_gene: TRBJ1-2
v_gene: TRBV28
abundance: -
CDR3aa: CASSSDSLNYGYTF
CDR3nt: TGTGCCAGCAGTTCGGACAGCTTAAACTATGGCTACACCTTC

d_gene: TRBD1
j_gene: TRBJ1-5
v_gene: TRBV18
abundance: -
CDR3aa: CASSPSTGTGGQPQHF
CDR3nt: TGTGCCAGCTCACCCTCAACCGGGACAGGGGGTCAGCCCCAGCATTTT

d_gene: -
j_gene: TRBJ1-6
v_gene: TRBV28
abundance: -
CDR3aa: CASSYTGNNSPLHF
CDR3nt: TGTGCCAGCAGCTATACAGGGAACAATTCACCCCTCCACTTT

d_gene: -
j_gene: TRBJ1-2
v_gene: TRBV9
abundance: -
CDR3aa: CASSVVGSPNYGYTF
CDR3nt: TGTGCCAGCAGCGTAGTGGGCAGTCCAAACTATGGCTACACCTTC

d_gene: -
j_gene: TRBJ1-2
v_gene: TRBV6-5
abundance: -
CDR3aa: CASSYSGGGNGYTF
CDR3nt: TGTGCCAGCAGTTACTCTGGCGGGGGCAATGGCTACACCTTC

d_gene: TRBD1
j_gene: TRBJ2-2
v_gene: TRBV6-5
abundance: once
CDR3aa: CASFDRGNTGELFF
CDR3nt: TGTGCCAGCTTCGACAGGGGGAACACCGGGGAGCTGTTTTTT

d_gene: TRBD2
j_gene: TRBJ2-2
v_gene: TRBV6-1
abundance: -
CDR3aa: CASSEAATSGSIAGELFF
CDR3nt: TGTGCCAGCAGTGAAGCTGCGACTAGCGGGAGTATCGCCGGGGAGCTGTTTTTT

d_gene: -
j_gene: TRBJ1-6
v_gene: TRBV12-3/TRBV12-4
abundance: -
CDR3aa: CASRLGPNSPLHF
CDR3nt: TGTGCCAGCAGACTTGGGCCCAATTCACCCCTCCACTTT

d_gene: TRBD2
j_gene: TRBJ2-1
v_gene: TRBV11-2
abundance: -
CDR3aa: CASSLERGSSYNEQFF
CDR3nt: TGTGCCAGCAGCTTAGAACGCGGGAGCTCCTACAATGAGCAGTTCTTC

d_gene: -
j_gene: TRBJ1-1
v_gene: TRBV27
abundance: -
CDR3aa: CASTQGPYGEAFF
CDR3nt: TGTGCCAGCACCCAGGGGCCGTATGGAGAAGCTTTCTTT

d_gene: -
j_gene: TRBJ2-2
v_gene: TRBV5-4
abundance: -
CDR3aa: CASSLGEAGELFF
CDR3nt: TGTGCCAGCAGCCTAGGGGAGGCCGGGGAGCTGTTTTTT

d_gene: TRBD2
j_gene: TRBJ2-5
v_gene: TRBV5-1
abundance: once
CDR3aa: CASSSGLAGAEETQYF
CDR3nt: TGCGCCAGCAGCTCGGGACTAGCGGGAGCTGAGGAGACCCAGTACTTC

d_gene: -
j_gene: TRBJ1-2
v_gene: TRBV7-9
abundance: -
CDR3aa: CASSSGDYGYTF
CDR3nt: TGTGCCAGCAGCTCAGGGGACTATGGCTACACCTTC

d_gene: TRBD2
j_gene: TRBJ2-3
v_gene: TRBV7-3
abundance: once
CDR3aa: CASSLAGGADTQYF
CDR3nt: TGTGCCAGCAGCTTAGCGGGAGGAGCAGATACGCAGTATTTT

d_gene: -
j_gene: TRBJ1-2
v_gene: TRBV10-3
abundance: -
CDR3aa: CAISEGQKYGYTF
CDR3nt: TGTGCCATCAGTGAGGGGCAGAAGTATGGCTACACCTTC

d_gene: -
j_gene: TRBJ2-7
v_gene: TRBV21-1
abundance: -
CDR3aa: CASSKIPKVQMKEKRDLTNDLLF
CDR3nt: TGTGCCAGCAGCAAAATCCCAAAAGTACAGATGAAAGAGAAGCGGGACCTGACAAATGATCTCCTCTTC

d_gene: TRBD1
j_gene: TRBJ2-7
v_gene: TRBV5-4
abundance: -
CDR3aa: CASSLGTGQPNEQYF
CDR3nt: TGTGCCAGCAGCTTGGGGACAGGCCAGCCCAACGAGCAGTACTTC

d_gene: TRBD1
j_gene: TRBJ1-1
v_gene: TRBV18
abundance: -
CDR3aa: CASSPWDRGMNTEAFF
CDR3nt: TGTGCCAGCTCACCATGGGACAGGGGTATGAACACTGAAGCTTTCTTT

d_gene: TRBD1
j_gene: TRBJ1-2
v_gene: TRBV5-4
abundance: -
CDR3aa: CASSLGQGAVNYGYTF
CDR3nt: TGTGCCAGCAGCTTGGGGCAGGGGGCCGTTAACTATGGCTACACCTTC

d_gene: TRBD1
j_gene: TRBJ2-7
v_gene: TRBV24-1
abundance: few
CDR3aa: CATQGQGPYEQYF
CDR3nt: TGTGCCACCCAAGGACAGGGCCCCTACGAGCAGTACTTC

d_gene: TRBD2
j_gene: TRBJ2-2
v_gene: TRBV28
abundance: -
CDR3aa: CASRPAGTGGTGELFF
CDR3nt: TGTGCCAGCAGACCCGCCGGGACGGGGGGGACCGGGGAGCTGTTTTTT

d_gene: TRBD2
j_gene: TRBJ2-7
v_gene: TRBV6-5
abundance: -
CDR3aa: CASRKTSGSLEQYF
CDR3nt: TGTGCCAGCAGGAAGACTAGCGGGAGTCTCGAGCAGTACTTC

d_gene: -
j_gene: TRBJ1-5
v_gene: TRBV28
abundance: -
CDR3aa: CASSPREGLSGYQPQHF
CDR3nt: TGTGCCAGCAGTCCGAGGGAGGGACTTTCCGGCTATCAGCCCCAGCATTTT

d_gene: -
j_gene: TRBJ1-1
v_gene: TRBV7-2
abundance: once
CDR3aa: CASSPNSMNTEAFF
CDR3nt: TGTGCCAGCAGCCCAAACAGCATGAACACTGAAGCTTTCTTT

d_gene: TRBD2
j_gene: TRBJ2-5
v_gene: TRBV5-6
abundance: -
CDR3aa: CASSLVTSGRYQETQYF
CDR3nt: TGTGCCAGCAGCTTGGTTACTAGCGGACGGTACCAAGAGACCCAGTACTTC

d_gene: -
j_gene: TRBJ2-2
v_gene: TRBV10-3
abundance: -
CDR3aa: CATLRQHVNTGELFF
CDR3nt: TGTGCCACGCTAAGACAGCACGTGAACACCGGGGAGCTGTTTTTT

d_gene: TRBD1
j_gene: TRBJ1-3
v_gene: TRBV6-5
abundance: -
CDR3aa: CASSTSTGGGNTIYF
CDR3nt: TGTGCCAGCAGCACCTCCACAGGGGGTGGAAACACCATATATTTT

d_gene: -
j_gene: TRBJ1-5
v_gene: TRBV5-6
abundance: -
CDR3aa: CASSLWGVNQPQHF
CDR3nt: TGTGCCAGCAGCTTGTGGGGCGTAAATCAGCCCCAGCATTTT

d_gene: TRBD2
j_gene: TRBJ2-1
v_gene: TRBV5-5
abundance: once
CDR3aa: CASSLMASGSYNEQFF
CDR3nt: TGTGCCAGCAGCTTGATGGCTAGCGGGTCCTACAATGAGCAGTTCTTC